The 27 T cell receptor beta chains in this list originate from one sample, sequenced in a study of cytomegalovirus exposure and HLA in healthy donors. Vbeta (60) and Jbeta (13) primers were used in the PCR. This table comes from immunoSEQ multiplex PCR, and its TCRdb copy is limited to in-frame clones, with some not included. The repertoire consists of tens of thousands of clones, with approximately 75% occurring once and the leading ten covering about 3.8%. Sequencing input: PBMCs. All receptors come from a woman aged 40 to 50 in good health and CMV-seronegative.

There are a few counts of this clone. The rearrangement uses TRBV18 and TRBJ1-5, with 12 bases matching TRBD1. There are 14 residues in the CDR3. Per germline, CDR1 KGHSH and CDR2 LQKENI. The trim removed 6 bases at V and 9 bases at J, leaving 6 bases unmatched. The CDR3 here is CASSGTGGIGPQHF. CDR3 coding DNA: TGTGCCAGCTCGGGGACAGGGGGCATCGGGCCCCAGCATTTT.

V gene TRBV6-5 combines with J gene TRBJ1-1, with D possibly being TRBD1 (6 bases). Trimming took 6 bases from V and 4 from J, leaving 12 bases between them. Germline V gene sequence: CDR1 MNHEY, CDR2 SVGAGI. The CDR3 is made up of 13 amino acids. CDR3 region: CASRGALSTEAFF. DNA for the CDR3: TGTGCCAGCAGGGGGGCTTTAAGCACTGAAGCTTTCTTT.

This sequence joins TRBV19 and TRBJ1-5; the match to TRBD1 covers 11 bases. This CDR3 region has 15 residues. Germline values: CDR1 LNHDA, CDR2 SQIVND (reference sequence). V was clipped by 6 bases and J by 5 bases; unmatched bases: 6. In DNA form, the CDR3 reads TGTGCCAGTAGACCCGGGACAGGGGGGGATCAGCCCCAGCATTTT. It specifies CASRPGTGGDQPQHF. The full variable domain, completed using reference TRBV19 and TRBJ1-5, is DGGITQSPKYLFRKEGQNVTLSCEQNLNHDAMYWYRQDPGQGLRLIYYSQIVNDFQKGDIAEGYSVSREKKESFPLTVTSAQKNPTAFYLCASRPGTGGDQPQHFGDGTRLSIL.

Here the CDR3 DNA reads TGCGCCAGCAGCGCCGCAGGCAGGGAGGCCGGCTGGGAAAAACTGTTTTTT. This gives the protein CASSAAGREAGWEKLFF. This sequence joins TRBV5-1 and TRBJ1-4; possible D gene TRBD1, 5 bases. This CDR3 region has 17 residues. The germline V gene has CDR1 SGHRS and CDR2 YFSETQ. V was shortened by 4 bases and J by 8 bases, with 24 bases between the two germline ends.

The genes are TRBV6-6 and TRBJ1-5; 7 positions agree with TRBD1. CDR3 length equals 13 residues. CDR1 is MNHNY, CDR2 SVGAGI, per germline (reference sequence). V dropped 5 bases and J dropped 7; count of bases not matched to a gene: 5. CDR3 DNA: TGTGCCAGCAGTCTAGGGGGCTTACAGCCCCAGCATTTT. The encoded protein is CASSLGGLQPQHF.

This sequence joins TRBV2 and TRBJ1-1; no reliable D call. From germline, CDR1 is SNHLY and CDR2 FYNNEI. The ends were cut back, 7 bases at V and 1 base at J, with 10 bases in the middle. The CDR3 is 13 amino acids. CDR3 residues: CASIRQRNTEAFF. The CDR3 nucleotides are TGTGCCAGCATCAGACAAAGGAACACTGAAGCTTTCTTT.

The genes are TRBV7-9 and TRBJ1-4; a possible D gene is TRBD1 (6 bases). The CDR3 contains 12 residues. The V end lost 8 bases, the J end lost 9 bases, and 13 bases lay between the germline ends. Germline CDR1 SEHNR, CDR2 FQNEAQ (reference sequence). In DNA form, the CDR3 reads TGTGCCAGCGGGGGCCAGTTGAAAAAACTGTTTTTT. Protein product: CASGGQLKKLFF.

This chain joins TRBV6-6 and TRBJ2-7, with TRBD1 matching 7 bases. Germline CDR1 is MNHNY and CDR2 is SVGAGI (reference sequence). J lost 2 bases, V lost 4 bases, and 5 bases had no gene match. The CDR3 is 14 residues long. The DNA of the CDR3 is TGTGCCAGCAGTTTGGGACAGCAACCCTACGAGCAGTACTTC. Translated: CASSLGQQPYEQYF.

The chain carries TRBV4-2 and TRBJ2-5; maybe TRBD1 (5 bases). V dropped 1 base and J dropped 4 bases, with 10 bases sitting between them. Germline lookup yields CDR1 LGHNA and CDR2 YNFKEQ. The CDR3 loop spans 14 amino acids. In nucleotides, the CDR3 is TGTGCCAGCAGCCAAGGGGAAGGGGTAGAGACCCAGTACTTC. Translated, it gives CASSQGEGVETQYF.

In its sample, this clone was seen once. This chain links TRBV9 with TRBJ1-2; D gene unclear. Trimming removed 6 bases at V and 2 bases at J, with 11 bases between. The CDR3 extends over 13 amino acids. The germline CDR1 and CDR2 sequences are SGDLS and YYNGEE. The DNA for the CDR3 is TGTGCCAGCATACAGACGTCAAACTATGGCTACACCTTC. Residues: CASIQTSNYGYTF.

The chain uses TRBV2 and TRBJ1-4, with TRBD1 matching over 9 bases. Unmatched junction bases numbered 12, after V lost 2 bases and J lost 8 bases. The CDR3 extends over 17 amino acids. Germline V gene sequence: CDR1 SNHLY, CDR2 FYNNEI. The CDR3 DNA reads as TGTGCCAGCAGTGAACCCCGCAGGACAGGGGAATGGGAAAAACTGTTTTTT. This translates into CASSEPRRTGEWEKLFF. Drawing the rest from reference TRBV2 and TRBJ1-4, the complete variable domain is EPEVTQTPSHQVTQMGQEVILRCVPISNHLYFYWYRQILGQKVEFLVSFYNNEISEKSEIFDDQFSVERPDGSNFTLKIRSTKLEDSAMYFCASSEPRRTGEWEKLFFGSGTQLSVL.

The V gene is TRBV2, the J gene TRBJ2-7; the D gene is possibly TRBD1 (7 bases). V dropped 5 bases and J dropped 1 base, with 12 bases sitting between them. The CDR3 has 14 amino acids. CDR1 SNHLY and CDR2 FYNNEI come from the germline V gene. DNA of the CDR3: TGTGCCAGCAGTCGCCAGGGGGGTTCCTACGAGCAGTACTTC. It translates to CASSRQGGSYEQYF.

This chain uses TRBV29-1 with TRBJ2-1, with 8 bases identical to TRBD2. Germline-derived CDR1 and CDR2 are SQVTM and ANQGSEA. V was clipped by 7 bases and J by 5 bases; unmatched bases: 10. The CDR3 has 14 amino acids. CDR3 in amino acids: CSDLVGGGNNEQFF. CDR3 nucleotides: TGCAGCGACCTCGTCGGGGGGGGGAACAATGAGCAGTTCTTC.

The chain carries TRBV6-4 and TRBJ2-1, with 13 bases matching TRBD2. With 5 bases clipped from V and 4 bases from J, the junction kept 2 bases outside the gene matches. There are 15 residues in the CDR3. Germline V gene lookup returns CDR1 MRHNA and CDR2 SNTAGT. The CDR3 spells CASSLLAGGYNEQFF. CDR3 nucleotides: TGTGCCAGCAGTCTACTAGCGGGGGGGTACAATGAGCAGTTCTTC.

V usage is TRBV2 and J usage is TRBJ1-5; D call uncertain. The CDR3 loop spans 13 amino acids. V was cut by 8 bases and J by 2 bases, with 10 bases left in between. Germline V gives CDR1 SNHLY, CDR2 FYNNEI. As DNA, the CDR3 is TGTGCCAGCCTAAGAGGGCGCAATCAGCCCCAGCATTTT. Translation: CASLRGRNQPQHF.

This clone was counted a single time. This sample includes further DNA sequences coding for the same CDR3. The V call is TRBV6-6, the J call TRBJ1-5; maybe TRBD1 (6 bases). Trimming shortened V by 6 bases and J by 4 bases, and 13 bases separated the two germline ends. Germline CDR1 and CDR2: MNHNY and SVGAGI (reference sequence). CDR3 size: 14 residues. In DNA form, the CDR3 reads TGTGCCAGCAGCCCCGGACAGTTTAATCAGCCCCAGCATTTT. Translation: CASSPGQFNQPQHF.

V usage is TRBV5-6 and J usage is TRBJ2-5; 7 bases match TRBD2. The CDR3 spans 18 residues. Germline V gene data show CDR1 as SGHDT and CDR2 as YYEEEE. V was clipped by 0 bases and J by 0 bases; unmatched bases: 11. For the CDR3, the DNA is TGTGCCAGCAGCTTGGAGTCGGCTAGCGGAGAGTACCAAGAGACCCAGTACTTC. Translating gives CASSLESASGEYQETQYF.

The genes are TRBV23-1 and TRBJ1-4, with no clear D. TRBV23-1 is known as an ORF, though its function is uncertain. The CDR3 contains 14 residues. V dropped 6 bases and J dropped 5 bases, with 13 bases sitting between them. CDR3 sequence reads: CASRRTEVNEKLFF. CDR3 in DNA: TGCGCCAGCAGACGGACGGAGGTCAATGAAAAACTGTTTTTT.

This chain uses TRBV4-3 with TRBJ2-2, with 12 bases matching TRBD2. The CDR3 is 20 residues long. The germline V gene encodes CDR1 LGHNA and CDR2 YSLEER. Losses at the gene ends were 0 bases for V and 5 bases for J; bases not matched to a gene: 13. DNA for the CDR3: TGCGCCAGCAGCCAAGATGCGAGCTGGACTAGCGGGGTTCGGACCGGGGAGCTGTTTTTT. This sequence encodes CASSQDASWTSGVRTGELFF.

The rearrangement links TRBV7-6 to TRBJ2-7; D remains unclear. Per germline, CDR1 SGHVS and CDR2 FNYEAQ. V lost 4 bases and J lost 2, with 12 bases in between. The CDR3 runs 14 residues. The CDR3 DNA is TGTGCCAGCAGCTCCGACACTGGTCCCTACGAGCAGTACTTC. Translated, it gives CASSSDTGPYEQYF.

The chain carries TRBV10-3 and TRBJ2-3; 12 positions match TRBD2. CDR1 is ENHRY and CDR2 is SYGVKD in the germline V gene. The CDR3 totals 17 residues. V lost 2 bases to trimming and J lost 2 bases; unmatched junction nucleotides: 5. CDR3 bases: TGTGCCATCAGTGAGCCCGGACTAGCGGGGAACACAGATACGCAGTATTTT. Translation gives CAISEPGLAGNTDTQYF.

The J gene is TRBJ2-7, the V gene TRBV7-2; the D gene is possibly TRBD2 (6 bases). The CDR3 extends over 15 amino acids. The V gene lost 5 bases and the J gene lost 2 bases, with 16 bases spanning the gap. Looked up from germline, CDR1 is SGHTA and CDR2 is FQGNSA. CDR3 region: CASSHPGVSPYEQYF. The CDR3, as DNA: TGTGCCAGCAGCCACCCGGGGGTTTCGCCCTACGAGCAGTACTTC.

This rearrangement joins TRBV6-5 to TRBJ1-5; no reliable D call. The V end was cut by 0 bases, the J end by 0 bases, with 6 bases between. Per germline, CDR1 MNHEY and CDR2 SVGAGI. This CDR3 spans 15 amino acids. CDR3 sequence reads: CASSYSRYSNQPQHF. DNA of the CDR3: TGTGCCAGCAGTTACTCACGGTATAGCAATCAGCCCCAGCATTTT.

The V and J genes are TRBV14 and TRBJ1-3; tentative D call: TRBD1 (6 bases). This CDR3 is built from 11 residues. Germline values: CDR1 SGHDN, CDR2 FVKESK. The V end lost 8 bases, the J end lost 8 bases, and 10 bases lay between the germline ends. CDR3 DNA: TGTGCCAGCTCACAGGGATACACCATATATTTT. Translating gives CASSQGYTIYF. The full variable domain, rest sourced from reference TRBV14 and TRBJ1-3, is EAGVTQFPSHSVIEKGQTVTLRCDPISGHDNLYWYRRVMGKEIKFLLHFVKESKQDESGMPNNRFLAERTGGTYSTLKVQPAELEDSGVYFCASSQGYTIYFGEGSWLTVV.

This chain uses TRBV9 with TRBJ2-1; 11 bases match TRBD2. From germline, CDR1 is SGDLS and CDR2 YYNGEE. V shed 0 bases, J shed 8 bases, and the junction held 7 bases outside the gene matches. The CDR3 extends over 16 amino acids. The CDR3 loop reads CASSVARSTSGDEQFF. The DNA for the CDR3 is TGTGCCAGCAGCGTAGCGCGGTCGACTAGCGGGGATGAGCAGTTCTTC.

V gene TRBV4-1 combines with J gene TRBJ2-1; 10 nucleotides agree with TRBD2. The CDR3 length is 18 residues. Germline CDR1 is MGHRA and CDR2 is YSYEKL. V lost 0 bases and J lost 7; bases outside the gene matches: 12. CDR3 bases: TGCGCCAGCAGCCAAGACAGATTGATAGCGGGGGGCCCTAATGAGCAGTTCTTC. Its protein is CASSQDRLIAGGPNEQFF.

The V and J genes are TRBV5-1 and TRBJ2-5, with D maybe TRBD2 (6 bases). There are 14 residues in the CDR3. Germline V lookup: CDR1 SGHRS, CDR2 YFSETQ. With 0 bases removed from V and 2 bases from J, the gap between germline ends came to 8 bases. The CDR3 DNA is TGCGCCAGCAGCTTGGAAGCGGGTCAAGAGACCCAGTACTTC. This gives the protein CASSLEAGQETQYF. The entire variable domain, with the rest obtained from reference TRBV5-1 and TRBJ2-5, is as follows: KAGVTQTPRYLIKTRGQQVTLSCSPISGHRSVSWYQQTPGQGLQFLFEYFSETQRNKGNFPGRFSGRQFSNSRSEMNVSTLELGDSALYLCASSLEAGQETQYFGPGTRLLVL.